Below, 24 T cell receptor beta chains from the same sample are listed, as sequenced in a study of blood T cell repertoires in COVID-19 (dated by TCRdb to 2018 to 2021). Libraries were prepared through the immunoSEQ multiplex PCR assay. Entries here come from immuneACCESS through TCRdb and include only in-frame sequences with V and J called. Some clones fail to appear in such tables; in the studies checked, an unresolved V gene covers under half of the shortfall, and the cause of the remainder is unknown. This sample comprises more than 120,000 clones, 85% to 90% of them detected only once. 37% of the sample is taken by the ten largest. Material for sequencing was peripheral blood. The receptors shown here come from a middle-aged man who had recovered from COVID-19.

V is TRBV5-1 and J is TRBJ2-5; TRBD2 aligns across 15 bases. The CDR3 spans 17 residues. The J segment lost 1 base and the V segment lost 4 bases, leaving 5 bases of the junction unmatched. CDR1 and CDR2 from the germline V gene are SGHRS and YFSETQ. CDR3 in amino acids: CASSRTSGGAGQETQYF. DNA of the CDR3: TGCGCCAGCAGCCGGACTAGCGGGGGGGCGGGCCAAGAGACCCAGTACTTC.

The rearrangement joins TRBV30 to TRBJ2-4; the D gene is possibly TRBD2 (5 bases). The V and J ends lost 4 bases and 0 bases respectively, with 16 bases between them. Germline CDR1 reads GTSNPN; CDR2 reads SVGIG (reference sequence). The CDR3 sequence is 16 residues long. CDR3 DNA: TGTGCCTGGACCCCCGGGGAGAGGGTAGCCAAAAACATTCAGTACTTC. Translating it yields CAWTPGERVAKNIQYF.

Only one count was recorded for this clone. V and J are TRBV4-3 and TRBJ2-3; 9 bases match TRBD2. The CDR3 is 18 amino acids. Germline CDR1 reads LGHNA; CDR2 reads YSLEER. V trimming: 4 bases; J trimming: 0 bases; junction bases outside the gene matches: 11. The CDR3 protein is CASSLLASGVKSTDTQYF. The CDR3 DNA sequence: TGCGCCAGCAGCCTTCTCGCTAGCGGGGTAAAGAGCACAGATACGCAGTATTTT.

V usage is TRBV5-4 and J usage is TRBJ2-7, with 7 bases matching TRBD1. Unmatched junction bases numbered 8, after V lost 3 bases and J lost 2 bases. The germline gives CDR1 SGHNT, CDR2 YYREEE (reference sequence). This CDR3 spans 15 amino acids. CDR3: CASSSRRTGAYEQYF. CDR3 sequence (DNA): TGTGCCAGCAGCTCGCGCAGGACAGGTGCCTACGAGCAGTACTTC.

The chain employs TRBV4-2 and TRBJ1-2; D uncertain. The V gene lost 4 bases and the J gene lost 2 bases, with 8 bases spanning the gap. From germline, CDR1 is LGHNA and CDR2 YNFKEQ. CDR3 length: 13 amino acids. CDR3 sequence (DNA): TGTGCCAGCAGCCTAAGGGAGAACTATGGCTACACCTTC. This encodes CASSLRENYGYTF.

This chain connects TRBV19 to TRBJ2-2; 9 positions agree with TRBD1. The CDR3 covers 15 residues. Germline CDR1 reads LNHDA; CDR2 reads SQIVND (reference sequence). With V trimmed by 7 bases and J by 4 bases, 7 bases remained unmatched. CDR3 loop: CASTLNRGRTGELFF. The CDR3 region has the DNA TGTGCCAGTACCCTTAACAGGGGGCGCACCGGGGAGCTGTTTTTT.

This chain uses TRBV5-5 with TRBJ1-1; D possibly corresponds to TRBD1 (5 bases). Trimming removed 8 bases from V and 3 bases from J, with 14 bases in between. This CDR3 spans 13 amino acids. Germline CDR1 reads SGHKS; CDR2 reads YYEKEE (reference sequence). The CDR3 DNA is TGTGCCAGTAACCCAGGGATAGACACTGAAGCTTTCTTT. Amino acid sequence: CASNPGIDTEAFF.

Regarding this clone: This sample also contains other DNA sequences that code for the same CDR3. The V gene is TRBV4-1, the J gene TRBJ2-1, with D uncertain. The CDR3 has 14 amino acids. Germline V gene lookup returns CDR1 MGHRA and CDR2 YSYEKL. The ends were cut back, 1 base at V and 4 bases at J, with 8 bases in the middle. The CDR3: CASSQGSSYNEQFF. The CDR3 DNA reads as TGCGCCAGCAGCCAAGGTTCCTCTTACAATGAGCAGTTCTTC.

The chain is built from TRBV9 and TRBJ2-5, with D uncertain. Germline V gene data show CDR1 as SGDLS and CDR2 as YYNGEE. V gave up 3 bases and J gave up 2 bases, with 20 bases separating them. The CDR3 covers 17 residues. The CDR3 sequence is CASSANPDEQLQETQYF. The CDR3 DNA follows: TGTGCCAGCAGCGCTAACCCCGATGAACAGCTTCAAGAGACCCAGTACTTC.

J is TRBJ1-1 and V is TRBV7-2; 9 bases line up with TRBD1. Looked up from germline, CDR1 is SGHTA and CDR2 is FQGNSA. The V segment lost 6 bases and the J segment 3 bases; nucleotides outside the gene matches: 8. The CDR3 loop spans 15 amino acids. The CDR3, as DNA: TGTGCCAGCAGGCCAGTAGGGGACAGGGACACTGAAGCTTTCTTT. As protein: CASRPVGDRDTEAFF.

The rearrangement joins TRBV5-1 to TRBJ2-5, with D maybe TRBD1 (6 bases). From germline, CDR1 is SGHRS and CDR2 YFSETQ. The CDR3 has 15 residues. V was trimmed by 0 bases and J by 1 base, leaving 10 bases between them. The CDR3 is CASSLDTGTQETQYF. In nucleotides, the CDR3 is TGCGCCAGCAGCTTGGATACAGGGACCCAAGAGACCCAGTACTTC.

This chain joins TRBV7-2 and TRBJ1-6, with D tentatively TRBD1 (5 bases). V lost 1 base, J lost 8 bases, and 15 bases lay in between. The CDR3 covers 16 residues. Germline CDR1 and CDR2: SGHTA and FQGNSA. The CDR3 loop is CASSLDGGWPDSPLHF. Here the CDR3 DNA reads TGTGCCAGCAGCTTAGATGGGGGGTGGCCTGATTCACCCCTCCACTTT.

This chain connects TRBV6-5 to TRBJ1-4, with a possible D match to TRBD1 (5 bases). V was pared by 6 bases and J by 7 bases, with 12 bases between. The germline V gene has CDR1 MNHEY and CDR2 SVGAGI. This CDR3 is 13 amino acids long. CDR3 protein: CASRSQGTEKLFF. CDR3 in DNA: TGTGCCAGCAGATCCCAGGGAACTGAAAAACTGTTTTTT.

This sequence joins TRBV7-2 and TRBJ1-6; 9 bases fit TRBD1. The V gene's germline CDR1 is SGHTA and CDR2 FQGNSA. The CDR3 has 14 residues. Unmatched junction bases numbered 10, after V lost 5 bases and J lost 14 bases. In nucleotides, the CDR3 is TGTGCCAGCAGCCCCGAGGGACAGGGAGGTTCCCTCCACTTT. It specifies CASSPEGQGGSLHF.

The chain combines TRBV29-1 with TRBJ2-6; D might be TRBD1 (6 bases). The germline V gene encodes CDR1 SQVTM and CDR2 ANQGSEA. Trimming cost V 4 bases and J 1 base, with 8 bases left between them. This CDR3 is 14 amino acids long. CDR3 amino acids: CSVGGQSGANVLTF. CDR3 coding DNA: TGCAGCGTTGGTGGACAGTCTGGGGCCAACGTCCTGACTTTC.

The chain joins TRBV12-2 to TRBJ2-1; the listed D gene, TRBD1, was not tested against the DNA. TRBV12-2 is marked as a pseudogene. The CDR3 consists of 16 residues. The CDR3 region is CASRLGGHPSPNEQFF. In nucleotides, the CDR3 is TGTGCAAGTCGCTTAGGGGGGCACCCGTCGCCCAATGAGCAGTTCTTC.

The V call is TRBV10-3, the J call TRBJ2-5; unclear D gene. V gave up 3 bases and J gave up 1 base, with 12 bases separating them. This CDR3 comprises 15 residues. CDR1 ENHRY and CDR2 SYGVKD come from the germline V gene. In nucleotides, the CDR3 is TGTGCCATCAGTGATCAGACAAAAAGCCAAGAGACCCAGTACTTC. Its protein is CAISDQTKSQETQYF.

This clone was found once. The gene calls are TRBV19 and TRBJ1-4; D unclear. Per germline, CDR1 LNHDA and CDR2 SQIVND (reference sequence). Trimming cost V 6 bases and J 0 bases, with 11 bases left between them. The CDR3 sequence is 15 residues long. The CDR3 DNA reads TGTGCCAGTAGACCCGAGAGTGCAACTAATGAAAAACTGTTTTTT. This codes for CASRPESATNEKLFF.

The chain couples TRBV7-2 to TRBJ2-7; possibly TRBD1 for D (6 bases). V was pared by 5 bases and J by 0 bases, with 14 bases between. Germline CDR1 is SGHTA and CDR2 is FQGNSA. This CDR3 contains 15 residues. The CDR3 nucleotides are TGTGCCAGCAGCGGAGACAGGTACCTCTCCTACGAGCAGTACTTC. Residues: CASSGDRYLSYEQYF.

V usage is TRBV15 and J usage is TRBJ1-1; 7 bases agree with TRBD1. This CDR3 has 19 amino acids. The germline CDR1 and CDR2 sequences are LNHNV and YYDKDF (reference sequence). With V trimmed by 0 bases and J by 1 base, 14 bases remained unmatched. CDR3 in amino acids: CATSRDNLAGGLSNTEAFF. In DNA form, the CDR3 reads TGTGCCACCAGCAGAGATAACCTAGCAGGGGGACTGTCGAACACTGAAGCTTTCTTT. Together with reference TRBV15 and TRBJ1-1, the CDR3 gives the full variable domain: DAMVIQNPRYQVTQFGKPVTLSCSQTLNHNVMYWYQQKSSQAPKLLFHYYDKDFNNEADTPDNFQSRRPNTSFCFLDIRSPGLGDTAMYLCATSRDNLAGGLSNTEAFFGQGTRLTVV.

This chain joins TRBV11-1 and TRBJ1-1; D is uncertain. V lost 3 bases, J lost 4 bases, and 12 bases lay in between. The germline V gene has CDR1 SGHAT and CDR2 FQDESV (reference sequence). This CDR3 comprises 14 residues. CDR3 protein: CASSFGSAGTEAFF. CDR3 DNA: TGTGCCAGCAGCTTTGGATCGGCGGGCACTGAAGCTTTCTTT.

J is TRBJ2-2 and V is TRBV19; TRBD2 matches at 12 bases. Trimming cost V 7 bases and J 2 bases; bases outside gene matches: 8. The CDR3 is 17 residues long. The V gene's germline CDR1 is LNHDA and CDR2 SQIVND (reference sequence). CDR3 bases: TGTGCCAGTACCCCCCCAGGACTAGCGGGAAACACCGGGGAGCTGTTTTTT. It translates to CASTPPGLAGNTGELFF.

V and J are TRBV6-5 and TRBJ2-7; TRBD1 matches 8 bases. The CDR3 spans 13 residues. Germline CDR1 MNHEY, CDR2 SVGAGI. Trimming cost V 8 bases and J 5 bases; bases outside gene matches: 8. CDR3 bases: TGTGCCAGCCCTTCGACAGGGGTACACGAGCAGTACTTC. It encodes CASPSTGVHEQYF.

This chain connects TRBV6-6 to TRBJ2-7; 7 nucleotides align to TRBD1. CDR3 length: 14 residues. Per the germline V gene, CDR1 is MNHNY and CDR2 is SVGAGI (reference sequence). With 6 bases clipped from V and 2 bases from J, the junction kept 7 bases outside the gene matches. CDR3: CASRPTGYPYEQYF. DNA of the CDR3: TGTGCCAGCAGACCGACAGGGTACCCCTACGAGCAGTACTTC.